This T cell receptor beta chain was documented in a study of blood T cell repertoires in COVID-19. In the study overall: Samples taken during acute and convalescent COVID-19 were collected in the United States, Italy and Spain. PBMCs, B-cell-depleted T cells, or T cells were the source of the cDNA or gDNA that made up the material.

This clone has just one count. Looked up from germline, CDR1 is GTSNPN and CDR2 is SVGIG (reference sequence). V shed 2 bases, J shed 0 bases, and the junction held 4 bases outside the gene matches. This CDR3 comprises 14 residues. Authors' processing steps: Reference gene primer amplification gave estimated nucleated cell counts. Libraries were prepared by immunoSEQ multiplex PCR; TCRdb keeps only in-frame clonotypes and omits some of them. V and J calls and clone size are those listed in that table; D and trimming were worked out from the DNA. The sample includes roughly 96,000 clones, roughly 82% seen only once; the top ten take under 20%.

Sequencing was performed on peripheral blood. This TCR came from a man at least 80 years old with acute or convalescent COVID-19. The chain joins TRBV30 to TRBJ2-7; 7 bases fit TRBD2. CDR3 sequence: CAWSPGGSSYEQYF. The CDR3 DNA sequence: TGTGCCTGGAGTCCGGGAGGTTCCTCCTACGAGCAGTACTTC.